Reported below is one T cell receptor (beta chain). Per germline, CDR1 SGHNT and CDR2 YYREEE (reference sequence). This CDR3 contains 14 residues. The germline V and J ends were trimmed by 3 bases and 8 bases, with 15 bases remaining between them. The data are from a study of Ad26.COV2.S vaccination and SARS-CoV-2 variants. Overall study context: Donor was in the COV1001 Ad26.COV2.S trial arm. Ad26.COV2.S, an intramuscular injection, was given once or twice 56 days apart.

The method was immunoSEQ multiplex PCR; TCRdb's version includes in-frame clones alone and lacks a portion of them. This table holds about 680,000 clones, around 90% found once. Specified treatment: some 19 received Ad26.COV2.S at low or high dose, single or two shots; a few received placebo; per-sample allocation not given. Samples analyzed were those drawn on day 63 after the first vaccine or placebo injection. The TCR comes from a person between 18 and 59 years old who received the Ad26.COV2.S COVID-19 vaccine or a placebo. The chain links TRBV5-4 to TRBJ2-1; perhaps D is TRBD1 or TRBD2 (5 bases each). The source material was peripheral blood, sampled in a trial of Ad26.COV2.S vaccine versus placebo. The CDR3 loop reads CASSSTRGPYEQFF. The CDR3 region has the DNA TGTGCCAGCAGCTCCACAAGGGGACCCTATGAGCAGTTCTTC.